These 2 T cell receptor beta chains were all obtained from the same sample, sequenced in a study of PD-1 blockade in classical Hodgkin lymphoma. As to time point: newly diagnosed, previously untreated cHL patient sample. PBMCs, once thawed, yielded CD8+ T cells isolated by magnetic negative selection. The repertoire was sequenced with immunoSEQ multiplex PCR; TCRdb's copy has only in-frame clones and lacks some. Among roughly 10,000 clones listed, under 90% were seen once. Sequenced input: CD8+ T cells from blood. Every receptor here comes from a human donor with classical Hodgkin lymphoma.

The count of this clone is one. V is TRBV5-1 and J is TRBJ2-2, with a weak D call TRBD2 (6 bases). Germline CDR1 reads SGHRS; CDR2 reads YFSETQ. V was trimmed by 4 bases and J by 9 bases, leaving 16 bases between them. The CDR3 extends over 14 amino acids. The CDR3 DNA sequence: TGCGCCAGCAGCCCCGGGACTCCCCCTAGGGAGCTGTTTTTT. This encodes CASSPGTPPRELFF.

V is TRBV27 and J is TRBJ1-5; a possible D gene is TRBD1 (6 bases). CDR3 length: 15 residues. V shed 1 base and J shed 6 bases, with 13 bases lying between them. The germline CDR1 and CDR2 sequences are MNHEY and SMNVEV (reference sequence). This chain's CDR3 is CASSLYLGGSQPQHF. The CDR3 bases are TGTGCCAGCAGTTTATATTTAGGGGGAAGTCAGCCCCAGCATTTT.